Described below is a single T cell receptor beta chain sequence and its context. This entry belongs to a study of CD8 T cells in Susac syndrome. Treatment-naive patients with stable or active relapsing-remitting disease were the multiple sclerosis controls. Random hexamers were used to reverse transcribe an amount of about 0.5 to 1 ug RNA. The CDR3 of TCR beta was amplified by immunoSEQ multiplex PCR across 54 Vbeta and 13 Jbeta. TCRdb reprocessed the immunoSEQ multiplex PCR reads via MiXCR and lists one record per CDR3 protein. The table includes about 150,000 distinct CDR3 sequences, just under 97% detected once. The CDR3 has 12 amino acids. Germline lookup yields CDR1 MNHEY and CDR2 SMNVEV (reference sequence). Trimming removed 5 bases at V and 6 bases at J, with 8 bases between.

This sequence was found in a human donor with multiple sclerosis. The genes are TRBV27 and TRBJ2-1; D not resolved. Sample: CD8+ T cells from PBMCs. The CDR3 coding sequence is TGTGCCAGCAGTGGACCGGGCAATGAGCAGTTCTTC. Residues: CASSGPGNEQFF.